These 27 T cell receptor beta chains originate from one sample sequenced in a study of blood T cell repertoires in COVID-19. The method was immunoSEQ multiplex PCR; TCRdb's version includes in-frame clones alone and lacks a portion of them. The data contain about 130,000 clones, around 83% of them singletons. The specimen sequenced was PBMCs or T cells enriched from blood (not recorded which). The receptor set was obtained from a man between 25 and 39 years old who had recovered from COVID-19.

This chain uses TRBV29-1 with TRBJ1-1; 7 nucleotides match TRBD1. V was clipped by 7 bases and J by 3 bases; unmatched bases: 8. CDR1 and CDR2 from the germline V gene are SQVTM and ANQGSEA. This CDR3 comprises 13 residues. Written as DNA, the CDR3 is TGCAGCGCCGCGTCTACAGGGGACACTGAAGCTTTCTTT. The encoded protein is CSAASTGDTEAFF.

The chain recombines TRBV3-1 (or the pseudogene TRBV3-2) with TRBJ1-2; 8 bases match TRBD1. In germline, CDR1 is LGHDT, CDR2 YNNKEL (reference sequence). J gave up 2 bases and V 3 bases, and 5 bases lay outside the gene matches. CDR3 length: 15 residues. CDR3 loop: CASSQQTGVNYGYTF. CDR3 coding DNA: TGTGCCAGCAGCCAGCAGACAGGGGTAAACTATGGCTACACCTTC.

The V call is TRBV2, the J call TRBJ2-2; 14 nucleotides match TRBD2. J lost 6 bases, V lost 2 bases, and 5 bases had no gene match. Germline values: CDR1 SNHLY, CDR2 FYNNEI. The CDR3 runs 17 residues. This chain's CDR3 is CASSETLTSGGAGELFF. As DNA, the CDR3 is TGTGCCAGCAGTGAAACCCTGACTAGCGGGGGGGCCGGGGAGCTGTTTTTT.

The chain is built from TRBV19 and TRBJ1-5; D not certain. V was cut by 2 bases and J by 7 bases, with 12 bases left in between. The CDR3 is made up of 14 amino acids. The V gene's germline CDR1 is LNHDA and CDR2 SQIVND (reference sequence). The CDR3 sequence is CASSILRLDQPQHF. In DNA, the CDR3 is TGTGCCAGTAGTATATTGCGCCTAGACCAGCCCCAGCATTTT. The full variable domain, rest sourced from reference TRBV19 and TRBJ1-5, is DGGITQSPKYLFRKEGQNVTLSCEQNLNHDAMYWYRQDPGQGLRLIYYSQIVNDFQKGDIAEGYSVSREKKESFPLTVTSAQKNPTAFYLCASSILRLDQPQHFGDGTRLSIL.

Concerning this clone: Germline and junction disagree at one end, which may indicate a read error. This rearrangement joins TRBV7-7 to TRBJ1-5; 7 bases map to TRBD1. The CDR3 contains 18 residues. CDR1 is SSHAT, CDR2 FNYEAQ, per germline (reference sequence). CDR3 DNA sequence: TGTGCTAGCAGCTTAGCTAAAGGGACAGCAAGATCCAATCAGCCCCAGCATTTT. Its protein product is CASSLAKGTARSNQPQHF.

The rearrangement joins TRBV9 to TRBJ2-7; 14 nucleotides line up with TRBD2. V lost 3 bases and J lost 5; bases outside the gene matches: 4. This CDR3 has 15 amino acids. Germline V gives CDR1 SGDLS, CDR2 YYNGEE. CDR3 residues: CASSATSGRADEQYF. The CDR3 coding sequence is TGTGCCAGCAGCGCGACTAGCGGGAGGGCTGACGAGCAGTACTTC.

CDR3 protein: CASSLMRGGEETQYF. The DNA for the CDR3 is TGTGCCAGCAGCTTAATGCGGGGGGGCGAAGAGACCCAGTACTTC. The rearrangement links TRBV7-3 to TRBJ2-5; TRBD2 aligns across 9 bases. The CDR3 is 15 residues long. The V and J ends lost 1 base and 3 bases, in that order; junction bases with no gene match: 3. The V gene's germline CDR1 is SGHTA and CDR2 FQGTGA.

The chain recombines TRBV6-5 with TRBJ2-5; the D is unclear. The CDR3 sequence is 11 residues long. V gave up 6 bases and J gave up 6 bases, with 8 bases separating them. CDR1 and CDR2 (germline): MNHEY, SVGAGI. CDR3 sequence: CASRRGQTQYF. The CDR3, as DNA: TGTGCCAGCAGGAGAGGCCAGACCCAGTACTTC.

The chain carries TRBV6-5 and TRBJ1-3; D gene uncertain. Trimming took 2 bases from V and 0 from J, leaving 11 bases between them. There are 16 residues in the CDR3. Germline CDR1 is MNHEY and CDR2 is SVGAGI. In DNA, the CDR3 is TGTGCCAGCAGTTACACCTCCGGTCTCTCTGGAAACACCATATATTTT. This codes for CASSYTSGLSGNTIYF.

V is TRBV7-9 and J is TRBJ1-4, with D possibly TRBD1 on 6 matching bases. V was shortened by 1 base and J by 5 bases, with 8 bases between the two germline ends. CDR1 is SEHNR, CDR2 FQNEAQ, per germline (reference sequence). The CDR3 spans 14 residues. CDR3 DNA sequence: TGTGCCAGCAGCTTAGGGACAGACAATGAAAAACTGTTTTTT. As protein: CASSLGTDNEKLFF. The full variable domain, in which reference TRBV7-9 and TRBJ1-4 provide the parts outside the CDR3, is DTGVSQNPRHKITKRGQNVTFRCDPISEHNRLYWYRQTLGQGPEFLTYFQNEAQLEKSRLLSDRFSAERPKGSFSTLEIQRTEQGDSAMYLCASSLGTDNEKLFFGSGTQLSVL.

J is TRBJ2-5 and V is TRBV4-1, with a weak D call TRBD1 (6 bases). The CDR3 consists of 16 residues. The V gene's germline CDR1 is MGHRA and CDR2 YSYEKL. Trimming left V 3 bases short and J 1 base short, with 15 bases between. The CDR3, as DNA: TGCGCCAGCAGCCATCCCACCGGACAGATCCAAGAGACCCAGTACTTC. Translation: CASSHPTGQIQETQYF.

V usage is TRBV27 and J usage is TRBJ1-1; TRBD1 agrees at 7 bases. Germline V lookup: CDR1 MNHEY, CDR2 SMNVEV (reference sequence). V trimming: 4 bases; J trimming: 6 bases; junction bases outside the gene matches: 11. This CDR3 spans 15 amino acids. The CDR3 reads CASSSRQGSMPEAFF. The CDR3 DNA reads TGTGCCAGCAGTTCGAGACAGGGTTCAATGCCTGAAGCTTTCTTT.

J is TRBJ1-2 and V is TRBV10-3; D is ambiguous. Germline CDR1 is ENHRY and CDR2 is SYGVKD. The CDR3 contains 13 residues. Trimming took 6 bases from V and 0 from J, leaving 8 bases between them. The CDR3 loop reads CAISRGANYGYTF. Written as DNA, the CDR3 is TGTGCCATCAGCCGCGGGGCTAACTATGGCTACACCTTC.

This chain joins TRBV18 and TRBJ2-2; TRBD1 matches 7 bases. Per the germline V gene, CDR1 is KGHSH and CDR2 is LQKENI. This CDR3 spans 16 amino acids. Trimming took 4 bases from V and 0 from J; bases not matched to a gene: 5. In nucleotides, the CDR3 is TGTGCCAGCTCACGTGAACAGGGGACGAACACCGGGGAGCTGTTTTTT. This codes for CASSREQGTNTGELFF.

V and J are TRBV4-2 and TRBJ2-2, with D maybe TRBD2 (6 bases). Germline CDR1 and CDR2: LGHNA and YNFKEQ. The CDR3 extends over 16 amino acids. The ends were cut back, 1 base at V and 4 bases at J, with 13 bases in the middle. CDR3 sequence: CASSQAGLTGTGELFF. For the CDR3, the DNA is TGTGCCAGCAGCCAAGCGGGACTCACGGGCACCGGGGAGCTGTTTTTT.

The chain couples TRBV5-4 to TRBJ1-1, with D unresolved. Trimming left V 5 bases short and J 4 bases short, with 12 bases between. The CDR3 sequence is 13 residues long. Germline V gene data show CDR1 as SGHNT and CDR2 as YYREEE (reference sequence). The CDR3 DNA reads as TGTGCCAGCAGTACTGACAAGACCACTGAAGCTTTCTTT. It yields the protein CASSTDKTTEAFF.

This sequence joins TRBV11-2 and TRBJ2-3, with 9 positions matching TRBD2. The trim removed 5 bases at V and 6 bases at J, leaving 6 bases unmatched. Germline V lookup: CDR1 SGHAT, CDR2 FQNNGV. The length of the CDR3 is 14 residues. The CDR3 DNA reads TGTGCCAGCAGCGTTAGCGGGAGTGGCGATACGCAGTATTTT. Translated: CASSVSGSGDTQYF.

The V and J genes are TRBV18 and TRBJ1-2, with D perhaps matching TRBD1 (6 bases). Trimming pared 4 bases from V and 3 bases from J, leaving 15 bases between. Per germline, CDR1 KGHSH and CDR2 LQKENI. The CDR3 is 15 residues long. Written as DNA, the CDR3 is TGTGCCAGCTCACGCATGGACAGCGAAGACTATGGCTACACCTTC. Amino acid sequence: CASSRMDSEDYGYTF.

The V call is TRBV24-1, the J call TRBJ2-3; the match to TRBD2 covers 9 bases. The CDR3 is 15 amino acids. Germline V gives CDR1 KGHDR, CDR2 SFDVKD. The V gene end was trimmed by 2 bases and the J gene end by 5 bases; junction bases not matched to a gene: 4. The CDR3 DNA follows: TGTGCCACCAGTGATTATAGCGGGGGTGTAGATACGCAGTATTTT. Encoded protein: CATSDYSGGVDTQYF.

The chain recombines TRBV5-4 with TRBJ1-3, with 7 bases fitting TRBD1. The ends lost 3 bases at V and 0 bases at J; junction bases unmatched: 0. Germline V gene lookup returns CDR1 SGHNT and CDR2 YYREEE (reference sequence). The CDR3 is made up of 14 amino acids. CDR3 sequence reads: CASSSGGSGNTIYF. In DNA form, the CDR3 reads TGTGCCAGCAGCTCAGGGGGCTCTGGAAACACCATATATTTT.

This clone was observed once. The chain combines TRBV5-1 with TRBJ2-5; TRBD2 aligns across 12 bases. CDR3 size: 17 residues. Trimming removed 4 bases from V and 1 base from J; junction bases left unmatched: 8. Germline CDR1 reads SGHRS; CDR2 reads YFSETQ. The CDR3 DNA sequence: TGCGCCAGCAGCCTCTCAACTAGCGGGGGGTCCCAAGAGACCCAGTACTTC. Translated: CASSLSTSGGSQETQYF.

The chain has TRBV5-1 and TRBJ2-1; 9 bases fit TRBD1. Germline loops: CDR1 SGHRS, CDR2 YFSETQ. J gave up 7 bases and V 3 bases, and 8 bases lay outside the gene matches. There are 15 residues in the CDR3. CDR3 residues: CASSSGQGLGNEQFF. Written as DNA, the CDR3 is TGCGCCAGCAGCTCTGGACAGGGGCTTGGGAATGAGCAGTTCTTC.

J is TRBJ2-1 and V is TRBV28; the match to TRBD1 covers 9 bases. The CDR3 sequence is 16 residues long. V dropped 5 bases and J dropped 2; count of bases not matched to a gene: 7. Germline CDR1 and CDR2: MDHEN and SYDVKM. The CDR3 loop reads CASSPRQGGPYNEQFF. Here the CDR3 DNA reads TGTGCCAGCAGTCCAAGACAGGGGGGCCCCTACAATGAGCAGTTCTTC. Supplemented by reference TRBV28 and TRBJ2-1, the full variable domain reads DVKVTQSSRYLVKRTGEKVFLECVQDMDHENMFWYRQDPGLGLRLIYFSYDVKMKEKGDIPEGYSVSREKKERFSLILESASTNQTSMYLCASSPRQGGPYNEQFFGPGTRLTVL.

This clone was seen a handful of times. The V gene is TRBV4-1, the J gene TRBJ2-1; 7 bases are a match to TRBD2. The CDR3 contains 16 residues. CDR1 and CDR2 (germline): MGHRA, YSYEKL. Losses at the gene ends were 2 bases for V and 2 bases for J; bases not matched to a gene: 6. The CDR3 here is CASSQTSADTYNEQFF. As DNA, the CDR3 is TGCGCCAGCAGCCAAACTAGCGCGGACACCTACAATGAGCAGTTCTTC.

This clone was recorded a few times. The chain employs TRBV5-1 and TRBJ2-6; no definite D call. The CDR3 is 18 residues long. Trimming pared 4 bases from V and 0 bases from J, leaving 17 bases between. The germline gives CDR1 SGHRS, CDR2 YFSETQ. The CDR3 protein is CASSLQTLTFSGANVLTF. CDR3 coding DNA: TGCGCCAGCAGCCTACAGACCTTAACATTCTCTGGGGCCAACGTCCTGACTTTC.

V and J are TRBV4-1 and TRBJ2-4; tentative D call: TRBD2 (6 bases). The V end lost 4 bases, the J end lost 1 base, and 11 bases lay between the germline ends. This CDR3 comprises 15 residues. CDR1 is MGHRA and CDR2 is YSYEKL in the germline V gene. This chain's CDR3 is CASSLERVAKNIQYF. CDR3 nucleotides: TGCGCCAGCAGCCTAGAGCGGGTGGCCAAAAACATTCAGTACTTC.

The chain is built from TRBV2 and TRBJ2-2; 11 nucleotides match TRBD2. The germline V gene has CDR1 SNHLY and CDR2 FYNNEI. The CDR3 sequence is 17 residues long. Germline trimming cut 1 base from V and 4 bases from J; bases unmatched to any gene: 5. The CDR3 sequence is CASSEVAGGRGTGELFF. The DNA of the CDR3 is TGTGCCAGCAGTGAAGTAGCGGGGGGGCGTGGCACCGGGGAGCTGTTTTTT.